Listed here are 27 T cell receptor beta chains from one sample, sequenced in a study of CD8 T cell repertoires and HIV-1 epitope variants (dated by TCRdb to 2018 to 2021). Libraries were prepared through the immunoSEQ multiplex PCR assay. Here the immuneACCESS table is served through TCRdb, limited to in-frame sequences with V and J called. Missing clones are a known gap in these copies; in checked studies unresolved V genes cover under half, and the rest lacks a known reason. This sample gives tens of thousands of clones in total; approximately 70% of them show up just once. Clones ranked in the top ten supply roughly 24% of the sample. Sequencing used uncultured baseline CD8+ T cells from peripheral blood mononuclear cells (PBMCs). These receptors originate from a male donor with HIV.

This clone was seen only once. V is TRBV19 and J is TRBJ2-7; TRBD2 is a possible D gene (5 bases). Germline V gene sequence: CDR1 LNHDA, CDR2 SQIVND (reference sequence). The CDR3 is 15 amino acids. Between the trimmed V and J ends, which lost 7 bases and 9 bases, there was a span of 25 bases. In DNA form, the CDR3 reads TGTGCCAGTAAGCCGGCGGGTGGGCCCTTGGTCGGGCAGTACTTC. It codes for CASKPAGGPLVGQYF.

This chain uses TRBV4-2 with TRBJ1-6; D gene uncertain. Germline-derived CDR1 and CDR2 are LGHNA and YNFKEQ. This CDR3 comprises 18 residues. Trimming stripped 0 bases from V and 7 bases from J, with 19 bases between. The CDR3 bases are TGTGCCAGCAGCCAAGATCCACAAGGTACCGGTCTCAATTCACCCCTCCACTTT. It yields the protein CASSQDPQGTGLNSPLHF.

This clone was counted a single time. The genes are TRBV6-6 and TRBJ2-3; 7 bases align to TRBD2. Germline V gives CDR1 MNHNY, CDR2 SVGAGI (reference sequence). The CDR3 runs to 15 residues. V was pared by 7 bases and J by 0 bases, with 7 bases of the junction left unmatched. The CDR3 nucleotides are TGTGCCAGCACCGACTCGGGGGGTAGCACAGATACGCAGTATTTT. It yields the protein CASTDSGGSTDTQYF.

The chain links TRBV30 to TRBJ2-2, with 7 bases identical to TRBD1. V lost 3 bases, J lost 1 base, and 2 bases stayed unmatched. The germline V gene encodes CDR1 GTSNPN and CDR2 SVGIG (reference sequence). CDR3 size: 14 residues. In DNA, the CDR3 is TGTGCCTGGAGGGGACAGATGAACACCGGGGAGCTGTTTTTT. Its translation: CAWRGQMNTGELFF.

The DNA of the CDR3 is TGTGCCAGCAGTTCTAGGACGGCCCTGTTTTTT. It translates to CASSSRTALFF. The genes are TRBV7-9 and TRBJ1-4, with D uncertain. The CDR3 length is 11 residues. Trimming took off 6 bases at V and 14 bases at J, with 13 bases between the two ends. CDR1 is SEHNR and CDR2 is FQNEAQ in the germline V gene (reference sequence).

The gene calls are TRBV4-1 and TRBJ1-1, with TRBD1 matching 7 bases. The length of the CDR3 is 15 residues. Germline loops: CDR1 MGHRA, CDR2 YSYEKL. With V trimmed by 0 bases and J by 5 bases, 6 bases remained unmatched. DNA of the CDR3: TGCGCCAGCAGCCAAGAGCGGCAGGGGGGGACTGAAGCTTTCTTT. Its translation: CASSQERQGGTEAFF.

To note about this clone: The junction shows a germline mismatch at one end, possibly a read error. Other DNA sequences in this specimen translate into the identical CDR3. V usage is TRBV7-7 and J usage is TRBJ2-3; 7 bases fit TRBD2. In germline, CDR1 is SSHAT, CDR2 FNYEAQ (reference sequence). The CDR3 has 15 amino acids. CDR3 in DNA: TGTGCTAGCAGCTTAGGACTAGGTTCGACAGATACGCAGTATTTT. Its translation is CASSLGLGSTDTQYF. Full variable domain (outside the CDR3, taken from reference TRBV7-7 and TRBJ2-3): GAGVSQSPRYKVTKRGQDVTLRCDPISSHATLYWYQQALGQGPEFLTYFNYEAQPDKSGLPSDRFSAERPEGSISTLTIQRTEQRDSAMYRCASSLGLGSTDTQYFGPGTRLTVL.

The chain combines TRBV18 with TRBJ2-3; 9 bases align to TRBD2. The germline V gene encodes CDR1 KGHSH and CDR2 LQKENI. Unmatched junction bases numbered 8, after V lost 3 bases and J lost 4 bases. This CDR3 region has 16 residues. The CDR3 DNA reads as TGTGCCAGCTCACCGTTTAGCGGGAGAGGTGCAGATACGCAGTATTTT. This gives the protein CASSPFSGRGADTQYF.

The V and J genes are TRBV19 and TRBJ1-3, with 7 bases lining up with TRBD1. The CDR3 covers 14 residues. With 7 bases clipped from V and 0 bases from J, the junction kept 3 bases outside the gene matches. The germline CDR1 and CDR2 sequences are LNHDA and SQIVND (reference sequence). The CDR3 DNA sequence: TGTGCCAGTACCGGGACAGTCTCTGGAAACACCATATATTTT. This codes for CASTGTVSGNTIYF.

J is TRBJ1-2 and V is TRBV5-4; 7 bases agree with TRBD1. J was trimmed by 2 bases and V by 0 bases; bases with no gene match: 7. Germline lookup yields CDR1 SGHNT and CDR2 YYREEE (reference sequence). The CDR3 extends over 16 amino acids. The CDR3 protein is CASSLDDRVPNYGYTF. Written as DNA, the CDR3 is TGTGCCAGCAGCTTGGATGACAGGGTGCCCAACTATGGCTACACCTTC.

The chain's CDR3 is CASSHSTGADTQYF. The CDR3 coding sequence is TGTGCCAGCAGCCATTCAACAGGGGCAGATACGCAGTATTTT. The chain has TRBV9 and TRBJ2-3; 7 bases map to TRBD1. The germline V gene encodes CDR1 SGDLS and CDR2 YYNGEE. V lost 4 bases and J lost 4; bases outside the gene matches: 6. The CDR3 runs to 14 residues.

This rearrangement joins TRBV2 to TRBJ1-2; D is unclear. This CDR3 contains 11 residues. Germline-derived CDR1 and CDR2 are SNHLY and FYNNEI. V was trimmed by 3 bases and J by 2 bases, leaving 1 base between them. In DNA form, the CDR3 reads TGTGCCAGCAGTGACAACTATGGCTACACCTTC. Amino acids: CASSDNYGYTF.

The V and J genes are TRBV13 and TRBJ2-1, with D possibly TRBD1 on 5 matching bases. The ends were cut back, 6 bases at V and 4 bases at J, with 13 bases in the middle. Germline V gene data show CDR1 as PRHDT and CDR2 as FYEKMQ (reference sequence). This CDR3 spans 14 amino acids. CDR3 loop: CASSNSGQYNEQFF. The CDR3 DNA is TGTGCCAGCAGTAATTCAGGGCAATACAATGAGCAGTTCTTC.

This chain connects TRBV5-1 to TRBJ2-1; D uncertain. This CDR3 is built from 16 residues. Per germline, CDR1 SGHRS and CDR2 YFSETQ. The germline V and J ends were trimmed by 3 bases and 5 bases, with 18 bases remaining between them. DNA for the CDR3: TGCGCCAGCAGCTGGAACGCTGGAATACAGAACAATGAGCAGTTCTTC. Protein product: CASSWNAGIQNNEQFF.

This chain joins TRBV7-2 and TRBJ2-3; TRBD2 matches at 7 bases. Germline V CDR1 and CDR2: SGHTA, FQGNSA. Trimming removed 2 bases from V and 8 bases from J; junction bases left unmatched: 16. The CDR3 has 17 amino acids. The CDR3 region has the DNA TGTGCCAGCAGCTTATCCTCTAGCGGTCCCTTGGCGGGTACGCAGTATTTT. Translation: CASSLSSSGPLAGTQYF.

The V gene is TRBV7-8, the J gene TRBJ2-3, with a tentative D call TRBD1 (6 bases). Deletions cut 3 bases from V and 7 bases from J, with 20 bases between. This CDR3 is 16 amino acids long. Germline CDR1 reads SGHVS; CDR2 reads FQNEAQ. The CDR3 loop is CASSFYRASQKNTQYF. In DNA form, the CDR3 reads TGTGCCAGCAGCTTCTACAGGGCTAGTCAAAAAAATACGCAGTATTTT.

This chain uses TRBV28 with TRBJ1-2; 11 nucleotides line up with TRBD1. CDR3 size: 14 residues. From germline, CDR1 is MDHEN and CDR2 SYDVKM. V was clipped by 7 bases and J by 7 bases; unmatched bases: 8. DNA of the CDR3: TGTGCCAGCACAGGGACAGGGGGTTGGGTTGGCTACACCTTC. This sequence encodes CASTGTGGWVGYTF.

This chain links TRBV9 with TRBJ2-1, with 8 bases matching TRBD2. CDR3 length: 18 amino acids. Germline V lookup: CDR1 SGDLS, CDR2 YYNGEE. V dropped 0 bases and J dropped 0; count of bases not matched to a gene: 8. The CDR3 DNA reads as TGTGCCAGCAGCGTAGGCGGTAGCGGGGCAAGCTCCTACAATGAGCAGTTCTTC. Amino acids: CASSVGGSGASSYNEQFF.

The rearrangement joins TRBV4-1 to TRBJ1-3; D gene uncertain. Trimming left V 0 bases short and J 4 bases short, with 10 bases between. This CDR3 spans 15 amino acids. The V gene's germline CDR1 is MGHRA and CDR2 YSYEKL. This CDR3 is CASSQDPGGGNTIYF. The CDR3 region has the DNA TGCGCCAGCAGCCAAGATCCGGGTGGGGGAAACACCATATATTTT.

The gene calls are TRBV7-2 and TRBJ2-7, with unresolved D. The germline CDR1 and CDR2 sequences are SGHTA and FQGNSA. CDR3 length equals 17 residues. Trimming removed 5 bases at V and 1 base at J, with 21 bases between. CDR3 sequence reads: CASSPGRPPRVSYEQYF. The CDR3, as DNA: TGTGCCAGCAGCCCCGGAAGGCCGCCCAGAGTTTCCTACGAGCAGTACTTC.

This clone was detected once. This chain's CDR3 is CASSQGPGTGDWHGYTF. The CDR3, as DNA: TGCGCCAGCAGCCAAGGCCCCGGGACAGGGGATTGGCACGGCTACACCTTC. This chain joins TRBV4-1 and TRBJ1-2; 10 bases are a match to TRBD1. J gave up 8 bases and V 1 base, and 13 bases lay outside the gene matches. CDR3 length equals 17 residues. CDR1 and CDR2 (germline): MGHRA, YSYEKL.

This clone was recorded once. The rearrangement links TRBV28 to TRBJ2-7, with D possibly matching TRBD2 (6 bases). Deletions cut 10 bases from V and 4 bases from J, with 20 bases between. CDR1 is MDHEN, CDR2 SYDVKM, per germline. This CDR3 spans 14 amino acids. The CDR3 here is CATGGVVSWYEQYF. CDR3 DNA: TGTGCCACGGGCGGGGTGGTTAGTTGGTACGAGCAGTACTTC.

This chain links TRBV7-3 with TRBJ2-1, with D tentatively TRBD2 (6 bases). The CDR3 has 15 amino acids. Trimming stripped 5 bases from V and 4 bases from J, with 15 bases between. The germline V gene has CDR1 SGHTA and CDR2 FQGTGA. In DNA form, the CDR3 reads TGTGCCAGCAGCCCCCCAGCGGGTGATTACAATGAGCAGTTCTTC. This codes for CASSPPAGDYNEQFF.

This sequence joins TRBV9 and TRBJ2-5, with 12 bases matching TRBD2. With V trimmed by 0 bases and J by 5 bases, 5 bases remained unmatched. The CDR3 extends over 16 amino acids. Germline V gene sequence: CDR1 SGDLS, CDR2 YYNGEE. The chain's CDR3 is CASSVVASGRGETQYF. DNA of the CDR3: TGTGCCAGCAGCGTAGTAGCTAGCGGGAGGGGGGAGACCCAGTACTTC.

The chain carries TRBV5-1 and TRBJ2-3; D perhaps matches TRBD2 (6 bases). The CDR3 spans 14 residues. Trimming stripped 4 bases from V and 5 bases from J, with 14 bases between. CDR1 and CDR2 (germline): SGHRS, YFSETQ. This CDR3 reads CASSGGTMGDTQYF. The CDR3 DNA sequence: TGCGCCAGCAGCGGCGGGACGATGGGAGATACGCAGTATTTT.

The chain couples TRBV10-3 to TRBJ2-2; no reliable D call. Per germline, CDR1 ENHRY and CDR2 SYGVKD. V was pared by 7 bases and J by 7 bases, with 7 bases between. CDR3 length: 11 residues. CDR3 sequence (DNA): TGTGCCATCAATCTAGTCGGGGAGCTGTTTTTT. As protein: CAINLVGELFF.

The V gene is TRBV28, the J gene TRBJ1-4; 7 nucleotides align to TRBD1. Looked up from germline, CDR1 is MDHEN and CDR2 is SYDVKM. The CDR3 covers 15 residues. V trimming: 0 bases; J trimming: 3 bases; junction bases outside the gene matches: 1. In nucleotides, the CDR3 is TGTGCCAGCAGTTTATGGACAGGGCCTAATGAAAAACTGTTTTTT. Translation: CASSLWTGPNEKLFF.